These T cell receptor delta chains were read from a single sample in a study of Vδ1+ human thymocytes. TCRdb redid the clone calls on the multiplex PCR reads with CATT. The sample lists tens of thousands of delta-chain clones; around 16% were seen once. The specimen was Vdelta1+ gamma-delta thymocytes from the thymus. The receptors shown here come from a girl under three years old who had congenital heart surgery. Both conserved end residues are part of each CDR3. The order of the fields is clone size, J gene, V gene, CDR3 protein. Clone size is stated in some rows and not others, as once, few, many or a class when expanded.

>few|TRDJ1|TRDV1
CALGELRPSLYWGVKTKYTDKLIF
>NA|TRDJ1|TRDV1
CALGELPLPGYASDKLIF
>NA|TRDJ1|TRDV1
CALGELGRRRLGCSDKLIF
>NA|TRDJ1|TRDV1
CAPGELGPQGAYSLGDVGSIKLIF
>NA|TRDJ1|TRDV1
CALGEPYDLRGSRELIF
>NA|TRDJ1|TRDV1
CALGGGLPTSFRVLLGDTRADKTSYTDKLIF
>NA|TRDJ1|TRDV1
CALGERDRRLGDIWTDKLIF
>few|TRDJ1|TRDV1
CALGELGPEENTGAKPTKLQYTDKLIF
>NA|TRDJ1|TRDV1
CALGEPTSYGAGGPTDKLIF
>few|TRDJ2|TRDV1
CALGELPSQYWGIRDGRPAQLFF
>NA|TRDJ1|TRDV1
CALGELSAVGPIYTDKLIF
>few|TRDJ1|TRDV1
CALGSRLGGLNTDKLIF
>NA|TRDJ1|TRDV1
CALGFPTVYWGGYTDKLIF
>NA|TRDJ1|TRDV1
CAVRYGLGVYTDKLIF
>few|TRDJ1|TRDV1
CALGEQHSSILGTGGYLIF
>few|TRDJ1|TRDV1
CALGELGGIPYTDKLIF
>few|TRDJ1|TRDV1
CALGDLHGGYVVGYTDKLIF
>NA|TRDJ1|TRDV1
CALGEHEPSGDKLIF
>few|TRDJ1|TRDV1
CALGESFPRDKLIF
>NA|TRDJ1|TRDV1
CALGETYPRGIQGADKLIF
>few|TRDJ1|TRDV1
CALGGIPTKGPIGSLIF
>NA|TRDJ1|TRDV1
CALGEGSKVNWGITDKLIF
>NA|TRDJ1|TRDV1
CALGAPHTRYWGGHTDKLIF
>few|TRDJ2|TRDV1
CALGDHPFSLNMVLGGTAQLFF
>few|TRDJ1|TRDV1
CALGDPPPHRTAVLLTDKLIF
>NA|TRDJ1|TRDV1
CALGDLREGETFLPYWGMGWTDKLIF
>few|TRDJ1|TRDV1
CALGETDHRGTLTGDTDKLIF
>few|TRDJ1|TRDV1
CALGDPSYPRAGGYNTDKLIF
>few|TRDJ1|TRDV2
CACDGMPGGWYTDKLIF
>NA|TRDJ1|TRDV1
CALGELGGIRPIKLIF
>few|TRDJ1|TRDV1
CALGGPLPPSDSLWGIRDTDKLIF
>few|TRDJ1|TRAV29/DV5
CAATHTGGKLIF
>NA|TRDJ1|TRDV1
CALGEKVVLGDPRAEDGADKLIF
>NA|TRDJ1|TRDV1
CALGEILGEATDKLIF
>few|TRDJ1|TRDV1
CALGELSFMGAVYTDKLIF
>few|TRDJ1|TRDV1
CALGELPYPPRTGGCGYTDKLIF
>few|TRDJ1|TRDV1
CALGERRVPTREYTDKLIF
>NA|TRDJ1|TRDV1
CALGGNWGIETDKLIF
>NA|TRDJ1|TRDV1
CALGELSASTTGGSEKADKLIF
>NA|TRDJ1|TRDV1
CALGELVRRRTRYTDKLIF
>NA|TRDJ1|TRDV1
CALGELRFPFTGGLGTDKLIF
>few|TRDJ1|TRDV1
CALGERVLGDTKLIF